This T cell receptor (beta chain) is drawn from a study of T-cell reconstitution after alpha-beta-depleted transplantation in children. A library of TCRbeta sequences, prepared with unique molecular identifiers, was generated. MiXCR, run by TCRdb on the PCR reads, gives a single entry per CDR3 protein. Counted here are about 610,000 distinct CDR3 sequences, 25% to 30% occurring once; the ten biggest clones make up around 36%. This clonotype has a handful of counts. Germline V CDR1 and CDR2: MGHRA, YSYEKL. This CDR3 has 17 amino acids. V was clipped by 2 bases and J by 0 bases, with 11 bases between them.

This receptor was taken from a boy under three years old with Wiskott-Aldrich syndrome, due to receive a stem cell transplant. V is TRBV4-1 and J is TRBJ1-6; no definite D call. This specimen was PBMCs, taken before TCRalphabeta/CD19-depleted stem cell transplant. The CDR3 spells CASSQIRRSSYNSPLHF. The CDR3 DNA is TGCGCCAGCAGCCAAATTCGAAGGAGCTCCTATAATTCACCCCTCCACTTT.